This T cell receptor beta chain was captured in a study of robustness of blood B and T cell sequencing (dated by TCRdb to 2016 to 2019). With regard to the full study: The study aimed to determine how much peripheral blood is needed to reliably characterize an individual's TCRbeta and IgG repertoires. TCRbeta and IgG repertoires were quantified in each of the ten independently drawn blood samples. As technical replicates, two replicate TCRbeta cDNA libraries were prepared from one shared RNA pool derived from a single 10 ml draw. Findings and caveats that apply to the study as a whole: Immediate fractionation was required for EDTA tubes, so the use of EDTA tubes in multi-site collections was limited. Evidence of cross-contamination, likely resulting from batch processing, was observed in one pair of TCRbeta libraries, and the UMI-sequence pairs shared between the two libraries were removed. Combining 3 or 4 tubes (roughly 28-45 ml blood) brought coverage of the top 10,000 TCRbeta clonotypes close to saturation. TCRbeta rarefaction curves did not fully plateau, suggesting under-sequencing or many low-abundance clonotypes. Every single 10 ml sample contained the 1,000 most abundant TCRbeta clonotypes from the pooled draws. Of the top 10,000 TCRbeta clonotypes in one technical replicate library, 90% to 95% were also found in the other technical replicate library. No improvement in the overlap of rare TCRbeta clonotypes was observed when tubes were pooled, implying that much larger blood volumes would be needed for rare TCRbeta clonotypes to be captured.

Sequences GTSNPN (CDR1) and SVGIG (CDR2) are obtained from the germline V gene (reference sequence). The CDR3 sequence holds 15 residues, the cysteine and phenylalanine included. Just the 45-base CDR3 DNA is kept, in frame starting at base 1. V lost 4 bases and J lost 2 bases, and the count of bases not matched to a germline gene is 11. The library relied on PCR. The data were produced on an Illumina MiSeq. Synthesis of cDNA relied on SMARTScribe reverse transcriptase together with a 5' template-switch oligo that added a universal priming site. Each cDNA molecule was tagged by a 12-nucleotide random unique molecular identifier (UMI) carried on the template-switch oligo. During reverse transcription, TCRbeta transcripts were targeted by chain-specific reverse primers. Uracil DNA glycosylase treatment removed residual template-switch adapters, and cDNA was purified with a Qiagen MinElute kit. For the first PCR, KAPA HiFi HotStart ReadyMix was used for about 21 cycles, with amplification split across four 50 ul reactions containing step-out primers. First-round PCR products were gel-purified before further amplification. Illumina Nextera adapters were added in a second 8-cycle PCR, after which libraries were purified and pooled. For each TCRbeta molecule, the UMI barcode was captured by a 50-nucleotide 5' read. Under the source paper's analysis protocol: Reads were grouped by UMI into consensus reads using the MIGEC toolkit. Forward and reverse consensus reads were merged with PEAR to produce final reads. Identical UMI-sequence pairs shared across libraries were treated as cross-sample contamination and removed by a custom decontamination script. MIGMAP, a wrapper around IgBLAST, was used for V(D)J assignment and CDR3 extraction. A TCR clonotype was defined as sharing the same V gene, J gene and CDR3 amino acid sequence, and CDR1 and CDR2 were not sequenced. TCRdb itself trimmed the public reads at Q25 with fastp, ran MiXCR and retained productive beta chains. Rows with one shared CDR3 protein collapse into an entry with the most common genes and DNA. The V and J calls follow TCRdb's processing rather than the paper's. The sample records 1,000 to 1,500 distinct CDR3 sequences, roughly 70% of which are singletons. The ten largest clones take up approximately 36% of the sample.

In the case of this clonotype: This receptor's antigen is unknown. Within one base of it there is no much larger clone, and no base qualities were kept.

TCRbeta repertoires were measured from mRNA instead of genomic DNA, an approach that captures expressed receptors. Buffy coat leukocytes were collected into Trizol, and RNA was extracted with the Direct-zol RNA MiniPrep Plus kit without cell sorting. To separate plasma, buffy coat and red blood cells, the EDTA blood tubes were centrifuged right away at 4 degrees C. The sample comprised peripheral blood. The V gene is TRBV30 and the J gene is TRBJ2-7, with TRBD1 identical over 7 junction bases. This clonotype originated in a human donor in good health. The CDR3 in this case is CAWNPPRQGPYEQYF. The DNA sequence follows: TGTGCCTGGAACCCCCCGAGACAGGGCCCCTACGAGCAGTACTTC.